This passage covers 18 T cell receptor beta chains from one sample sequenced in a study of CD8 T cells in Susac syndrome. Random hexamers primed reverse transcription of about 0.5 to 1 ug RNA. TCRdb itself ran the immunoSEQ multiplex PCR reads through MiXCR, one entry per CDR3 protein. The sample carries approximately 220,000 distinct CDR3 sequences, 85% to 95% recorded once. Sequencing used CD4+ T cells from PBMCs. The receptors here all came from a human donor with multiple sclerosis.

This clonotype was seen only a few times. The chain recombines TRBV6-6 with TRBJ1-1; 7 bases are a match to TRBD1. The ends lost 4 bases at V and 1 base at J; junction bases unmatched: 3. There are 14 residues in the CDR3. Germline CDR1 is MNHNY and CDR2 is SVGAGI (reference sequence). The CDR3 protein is CASSLTGANTEAFF. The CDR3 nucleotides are TGTGCCAGCAGTTTAACAGGGGCGAACACTGAAGCTTTCTTT.

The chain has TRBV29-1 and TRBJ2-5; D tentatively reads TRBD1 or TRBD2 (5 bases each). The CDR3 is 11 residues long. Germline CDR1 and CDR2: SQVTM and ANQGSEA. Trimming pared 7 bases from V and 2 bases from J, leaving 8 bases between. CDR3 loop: CSAWGQETQYF. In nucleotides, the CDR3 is TGCAGCGCATGGGGGCAAGAGACCCAGTACTTC.

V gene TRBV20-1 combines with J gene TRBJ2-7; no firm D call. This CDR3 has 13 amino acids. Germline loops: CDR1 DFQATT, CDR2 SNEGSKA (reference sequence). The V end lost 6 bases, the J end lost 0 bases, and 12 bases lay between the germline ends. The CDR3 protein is CSAGRTGSYEQYF. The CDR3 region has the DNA TGCAGTGCGGGTAGGACGGGCTCCTACGAGCAGTACTTC.

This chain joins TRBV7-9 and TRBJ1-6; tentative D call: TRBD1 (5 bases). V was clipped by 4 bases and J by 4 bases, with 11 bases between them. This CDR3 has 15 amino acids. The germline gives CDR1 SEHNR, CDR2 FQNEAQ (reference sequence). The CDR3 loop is CASSSGRSYNSPLHF. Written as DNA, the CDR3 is TGTGCCAGCAGCTCGGGACGGTCGTATAATTCACCCCTCCACTTT.

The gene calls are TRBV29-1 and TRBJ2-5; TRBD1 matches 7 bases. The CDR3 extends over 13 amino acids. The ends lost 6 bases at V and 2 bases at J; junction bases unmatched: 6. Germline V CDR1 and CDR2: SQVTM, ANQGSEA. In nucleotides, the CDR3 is TGCAGCGTCCGTAGGGGGCGGCAAGAGACCCAGTACTTC. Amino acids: CSVRRGRQETQYF.

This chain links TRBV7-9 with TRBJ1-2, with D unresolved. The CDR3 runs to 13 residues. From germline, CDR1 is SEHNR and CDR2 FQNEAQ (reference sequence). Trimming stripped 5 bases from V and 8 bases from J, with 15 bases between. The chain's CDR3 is CASSPPPGSGYTF. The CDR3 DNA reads TGTGCCAGCAGCCCCCCCCCGGGTAGCGGCTACACCTTC. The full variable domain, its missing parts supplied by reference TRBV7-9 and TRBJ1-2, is DTGVSQNPRHKITKRGQNVTFRCDPISEHNRLYWYRQTLGQGPEFLTYFQNEAQLEKSRLLSDRFSAERPKGSFSTLEIQRTEQGDSAMYLCASSPPPGSGYTFGSGTRLTVV.

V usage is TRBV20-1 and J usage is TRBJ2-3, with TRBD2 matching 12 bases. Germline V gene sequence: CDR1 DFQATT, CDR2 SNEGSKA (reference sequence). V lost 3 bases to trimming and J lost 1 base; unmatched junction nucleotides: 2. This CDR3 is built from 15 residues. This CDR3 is CSARRLAGGTDTQYF. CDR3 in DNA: TGCAGTGCTAGGCGACTAGCGGGGGGCACAGATACGCAGTATTTT.

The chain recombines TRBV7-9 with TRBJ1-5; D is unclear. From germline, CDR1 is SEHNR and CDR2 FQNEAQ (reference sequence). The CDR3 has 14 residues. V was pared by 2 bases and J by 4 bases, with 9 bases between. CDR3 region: CASSLSVGNQPQHF. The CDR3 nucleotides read TGTGCCAGCAGCTTATCTGTGGGAAATCAGCCCCAGCATTTT. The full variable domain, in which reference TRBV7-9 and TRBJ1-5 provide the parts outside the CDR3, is DTGVSQNPRHKITKRGQNVTFRCDPISEHNRLYWYRQTLGQGPEFLTYFQNEAQLEKSRLLSDRFSAERPKGSFSTLEIQRTEQGDSAMYLCASSLSVGNQPQHFGDGTRLSIL.

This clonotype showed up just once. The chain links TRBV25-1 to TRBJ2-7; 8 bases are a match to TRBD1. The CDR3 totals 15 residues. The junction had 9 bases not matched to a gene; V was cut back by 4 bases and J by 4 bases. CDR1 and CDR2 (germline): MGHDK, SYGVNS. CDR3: CASSASGTGNYEQYF. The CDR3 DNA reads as TGTGCCAGCAGTGCCTCCGGGACAGGCAATTACGAGCAGTACTTC.

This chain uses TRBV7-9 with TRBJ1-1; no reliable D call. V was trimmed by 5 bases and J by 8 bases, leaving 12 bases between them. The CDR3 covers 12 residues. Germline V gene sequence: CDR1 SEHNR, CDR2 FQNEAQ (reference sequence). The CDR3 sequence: CASSPDITEAFF. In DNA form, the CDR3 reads TGTGCCAGCAGCCCAGACATCACCGAAGCTTTCTTT. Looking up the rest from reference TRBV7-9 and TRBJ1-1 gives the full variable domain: DTGVSQNPRHKITKRGQNVTFRCDPISEHNRLYWYRQTLGQGPEFLTYFQNEAQLEKSRLLSDRFSAERPKGSFSTLEIQRTEQGDSAMYLCASSPDITEAFFGQGTRLTVV.

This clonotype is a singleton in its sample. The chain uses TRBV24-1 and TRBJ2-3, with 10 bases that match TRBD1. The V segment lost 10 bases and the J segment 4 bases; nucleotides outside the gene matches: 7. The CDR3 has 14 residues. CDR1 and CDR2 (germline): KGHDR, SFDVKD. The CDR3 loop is CATMGQGKSDTQYF. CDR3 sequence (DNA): TGTGCCACGATGGGACAGGGGAAATCAGATACGCAGTATTTT.

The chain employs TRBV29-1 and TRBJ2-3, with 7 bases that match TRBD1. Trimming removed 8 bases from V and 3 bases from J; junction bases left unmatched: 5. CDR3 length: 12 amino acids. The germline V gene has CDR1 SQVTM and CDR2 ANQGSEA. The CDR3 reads CSTLTGTDTQYF. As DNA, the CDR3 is TGCAGCACATTGACAGGGACAGATACGCAGTATTTT.

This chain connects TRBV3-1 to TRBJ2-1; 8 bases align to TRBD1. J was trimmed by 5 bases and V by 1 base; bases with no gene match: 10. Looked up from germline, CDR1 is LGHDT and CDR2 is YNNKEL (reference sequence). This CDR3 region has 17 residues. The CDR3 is CASSQALLGQGHNEQFF. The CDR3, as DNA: TGTGCCAGCAGCCAAGCACTTCTAGGACAGGGACACAATGAGCAGTTCTTC.

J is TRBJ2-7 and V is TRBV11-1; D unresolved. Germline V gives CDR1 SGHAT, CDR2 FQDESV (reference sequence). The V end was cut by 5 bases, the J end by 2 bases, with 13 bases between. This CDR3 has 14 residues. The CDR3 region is CASSPPTGPYEQYF. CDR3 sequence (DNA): TGTGCCAGCAGCCCCCCTACGGGCCCCTACGAGCAGTACTTC. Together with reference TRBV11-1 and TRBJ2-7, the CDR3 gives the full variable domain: EAEVAQSPRYKITEKSQAVAFWCDPISGHATLYWYRQILGQGPELLVQFQDESVVDDSQLPKDRFSAERLKGVDSTLKIQPAELGDSAMYLCASSPPTGPYEQYFGPGTRLTVT.

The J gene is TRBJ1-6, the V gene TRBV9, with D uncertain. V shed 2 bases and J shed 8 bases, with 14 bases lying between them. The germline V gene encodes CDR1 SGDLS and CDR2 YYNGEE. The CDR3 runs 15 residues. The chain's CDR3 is CASSVLGSQDSPLHF. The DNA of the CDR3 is TGTGCCAGCAGCGTCCTCGGCAGCCAGGATTCACCCCTCCACTTT. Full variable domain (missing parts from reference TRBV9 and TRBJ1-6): DSGVTQTPKHLITATGQRVTLRCSPRSGDLSVYWYQQSLDQGLQFLIQYYNGEERAKGNILERFSAQQFPDLHSELNLSSLELGDSALYFCASSVLGSQDSPLHFGNGTRLTVT.

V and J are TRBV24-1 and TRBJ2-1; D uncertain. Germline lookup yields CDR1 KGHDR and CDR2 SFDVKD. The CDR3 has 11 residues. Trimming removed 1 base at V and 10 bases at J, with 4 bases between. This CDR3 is CATSDLGEQFF. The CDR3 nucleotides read TGTGCCACCAGTGATTTAGGCGAGCAGTTCTTC.

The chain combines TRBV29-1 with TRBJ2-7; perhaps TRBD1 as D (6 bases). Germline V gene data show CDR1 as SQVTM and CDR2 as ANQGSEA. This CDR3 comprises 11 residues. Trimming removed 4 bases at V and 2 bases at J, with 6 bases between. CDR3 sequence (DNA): TGCAGCGTTGGGGACACCTACGAGCAGTACTTC. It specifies CSVGDTYEQYF.

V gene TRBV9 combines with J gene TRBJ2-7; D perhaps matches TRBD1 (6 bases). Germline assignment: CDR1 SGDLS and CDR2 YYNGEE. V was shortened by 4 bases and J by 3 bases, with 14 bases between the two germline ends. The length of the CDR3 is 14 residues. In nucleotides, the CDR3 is TGTGCCAGCAGCCTTCGACAGGACGGCTACGAGCAGTACTTC. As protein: CASSLRQDGYEQYF.